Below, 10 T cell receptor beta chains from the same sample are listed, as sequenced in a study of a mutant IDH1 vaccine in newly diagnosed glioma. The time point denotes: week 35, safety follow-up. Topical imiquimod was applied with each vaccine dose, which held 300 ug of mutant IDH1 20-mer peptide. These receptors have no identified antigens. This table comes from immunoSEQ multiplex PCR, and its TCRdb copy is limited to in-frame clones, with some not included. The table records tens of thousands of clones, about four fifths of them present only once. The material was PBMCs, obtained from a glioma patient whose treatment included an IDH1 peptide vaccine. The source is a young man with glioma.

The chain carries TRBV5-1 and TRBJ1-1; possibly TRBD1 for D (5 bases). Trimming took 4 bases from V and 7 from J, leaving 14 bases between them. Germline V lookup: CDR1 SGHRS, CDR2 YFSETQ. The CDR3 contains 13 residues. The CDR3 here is CASSIQGYGEAFF. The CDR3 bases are TGCGCCAGCAGCATTCAGGGTTACGGTGAAGCTTTCTTT.

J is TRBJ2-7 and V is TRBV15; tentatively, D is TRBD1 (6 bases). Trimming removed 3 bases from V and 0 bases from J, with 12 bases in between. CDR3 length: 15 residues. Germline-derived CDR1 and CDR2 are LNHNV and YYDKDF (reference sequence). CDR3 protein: CATSSTGTYSYEQYF. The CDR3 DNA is TGTGCCACCAGCAGCACCGGGACATACTCCTACGAGCAGTACTTC.

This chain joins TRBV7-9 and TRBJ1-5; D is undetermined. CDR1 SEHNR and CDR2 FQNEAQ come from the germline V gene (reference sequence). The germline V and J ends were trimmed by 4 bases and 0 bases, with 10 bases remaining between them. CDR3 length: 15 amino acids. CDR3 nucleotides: TGTGCCAGCAGCTCGGACGGTTATAGCAATCAGCCCCAGCATTTT. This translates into CASSSDGYSNQPQHF.

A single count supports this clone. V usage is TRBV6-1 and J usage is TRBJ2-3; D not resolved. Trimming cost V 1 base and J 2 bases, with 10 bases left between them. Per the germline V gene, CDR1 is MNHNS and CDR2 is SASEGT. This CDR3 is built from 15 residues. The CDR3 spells CASSEVILSTDTQYF. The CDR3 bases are TGTGCCAGCAGTGAAGTCATTCTCTCCACAGATACGCAGTATTTT.

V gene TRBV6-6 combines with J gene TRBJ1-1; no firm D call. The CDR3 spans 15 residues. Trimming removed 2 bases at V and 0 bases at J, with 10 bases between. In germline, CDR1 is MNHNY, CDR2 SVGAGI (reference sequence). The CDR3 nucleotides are TGTGCCAGCAGTTACCGGGGAGACATGAACACTGAAGCTTTCTTT. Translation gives CASSYRGDMNTEAFF.

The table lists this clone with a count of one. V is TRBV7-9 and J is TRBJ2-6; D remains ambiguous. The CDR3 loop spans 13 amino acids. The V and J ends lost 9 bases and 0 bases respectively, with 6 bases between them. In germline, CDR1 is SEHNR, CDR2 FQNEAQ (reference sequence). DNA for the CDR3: TGTGCCAGTCTCCCCTCTGGGGCCAACGTCCTGACTTTC. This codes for CASLPSGANVLTF.

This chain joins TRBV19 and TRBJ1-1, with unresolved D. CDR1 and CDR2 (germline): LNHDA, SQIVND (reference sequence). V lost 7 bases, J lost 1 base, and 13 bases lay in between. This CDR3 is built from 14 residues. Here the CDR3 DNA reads TGTGCCAGTATCCCTCCCGACCCGAACACTGAAGCTTTCTTT. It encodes CASIPPDPNTEAFF.

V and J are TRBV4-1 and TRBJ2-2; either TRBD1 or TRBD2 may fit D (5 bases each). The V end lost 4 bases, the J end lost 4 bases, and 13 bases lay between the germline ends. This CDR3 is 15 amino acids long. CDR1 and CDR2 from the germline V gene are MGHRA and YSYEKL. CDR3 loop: CASSPRKGSTGELFF. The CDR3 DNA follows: TGCGCCAGCAGCCCTCGCAAGGGGAGCACCGGGGAGCTGTTTTTT.

The CDR3 bases are TGTGCCAGCAGCTCAATGGGACAGGGCTACGAGCAGTACTTC. Amino acid sequence: CASSSMGQGYEQYF. V usage is TRBV7-8 and J usage is TRBJ2-7; TRBD1 aligns across 9 bases. This CDR3 contains 14 residues. Trimming at V came to 4 bases and at J to 3 bases, leaving 4 bases not matched to a gene. CDR1 is SGHVS, CDR2 FQNEAQ, per germline.

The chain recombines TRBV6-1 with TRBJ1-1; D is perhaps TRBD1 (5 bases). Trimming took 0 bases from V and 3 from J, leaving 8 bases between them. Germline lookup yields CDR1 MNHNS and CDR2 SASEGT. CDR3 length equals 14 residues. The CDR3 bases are TGTGCCAGCAGTGAAGCGGGACGCCACACTGAAGCTTTCTTT. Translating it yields CASSEAGRHTEAFF.